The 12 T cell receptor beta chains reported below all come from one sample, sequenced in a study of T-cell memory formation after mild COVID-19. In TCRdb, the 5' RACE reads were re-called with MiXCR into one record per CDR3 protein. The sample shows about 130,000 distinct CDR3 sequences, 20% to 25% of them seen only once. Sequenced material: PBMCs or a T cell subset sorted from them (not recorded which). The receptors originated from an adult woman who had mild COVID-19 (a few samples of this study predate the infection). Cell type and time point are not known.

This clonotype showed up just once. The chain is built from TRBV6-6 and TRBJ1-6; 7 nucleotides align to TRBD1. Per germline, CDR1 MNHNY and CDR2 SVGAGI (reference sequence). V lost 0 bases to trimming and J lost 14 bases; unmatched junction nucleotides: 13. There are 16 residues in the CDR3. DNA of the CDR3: TGTGCCAGCAGTTACTCAGGTTCGACAGGGAGTTTCACCCTCCACTTT. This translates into CASSYSGSTGSFTLHF.

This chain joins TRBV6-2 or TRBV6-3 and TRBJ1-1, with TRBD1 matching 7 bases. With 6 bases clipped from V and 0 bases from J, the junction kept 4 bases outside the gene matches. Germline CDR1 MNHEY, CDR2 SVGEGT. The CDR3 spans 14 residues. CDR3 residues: CASRLQGLNTEAFF. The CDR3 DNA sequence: TGTGCCAGCAGACTACAGGGGCTGAACACTGAAGCTTTCTTT.

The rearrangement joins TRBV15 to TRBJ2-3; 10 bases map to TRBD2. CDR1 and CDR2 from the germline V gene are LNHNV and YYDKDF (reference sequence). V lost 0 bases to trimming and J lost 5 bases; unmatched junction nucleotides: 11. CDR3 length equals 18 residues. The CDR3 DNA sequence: TGTGCCACCAGCAGAGATCGATCCAGCGGGGGGGGTAGAGATACGCAGTATTTT. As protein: CATSRDRSSGGGRDTQYF.

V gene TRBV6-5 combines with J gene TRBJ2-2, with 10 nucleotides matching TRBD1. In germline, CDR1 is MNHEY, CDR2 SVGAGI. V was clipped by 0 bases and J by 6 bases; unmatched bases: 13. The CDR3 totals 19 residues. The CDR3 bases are TGTGCCAGCAGTTACTCGAAACTAATTGACAGGGGGCGCCCCGGGGAGCTGTTTTTT. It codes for CASSYSKLIDRGRPGELFF.

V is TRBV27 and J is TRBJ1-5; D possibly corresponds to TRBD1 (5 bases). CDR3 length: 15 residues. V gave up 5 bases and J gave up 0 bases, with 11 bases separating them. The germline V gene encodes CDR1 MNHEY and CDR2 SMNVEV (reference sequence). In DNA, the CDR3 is TGTGCCAGCAGTATGACAGTTAATAGCAATCAGCCCCAGCATTTT. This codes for CASSMTVNSNQPQHF.

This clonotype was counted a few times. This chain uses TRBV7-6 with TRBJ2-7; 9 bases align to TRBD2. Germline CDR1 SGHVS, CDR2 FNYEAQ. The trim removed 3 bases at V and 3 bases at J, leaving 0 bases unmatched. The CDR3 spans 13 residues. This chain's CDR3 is CASSFSGGYEQYF. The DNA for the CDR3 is TGTGCCAGCAGCTTTAGCGGGGGCTACGAGCAGTACTTC.

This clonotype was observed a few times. The CDR3 DNA follows: TGTGCCAGCAGCCCCGGACAGCCCTACTATGGCTACACCTTC. Translation gives CASSPGQPYYGYTF. The V and J genes are TRBV7-2 and TRBJ1-2; possible D gene TRBD1, 6 bases. Germline-derived CDR1 and CDR2 are SGHTA and FQGNSA. V dropped 5 bases and J dropped 3 bases, with 13 bases sitting between them. The CDR3 runs 14 residues.

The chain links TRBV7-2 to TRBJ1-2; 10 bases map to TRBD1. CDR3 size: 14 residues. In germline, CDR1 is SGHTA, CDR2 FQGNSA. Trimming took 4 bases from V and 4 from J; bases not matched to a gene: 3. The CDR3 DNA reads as TGTGCCAGCAGCTCCTGGACAGGGGGCTATGGCTACACCTTC. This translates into CASSSWTGGYGYTF.

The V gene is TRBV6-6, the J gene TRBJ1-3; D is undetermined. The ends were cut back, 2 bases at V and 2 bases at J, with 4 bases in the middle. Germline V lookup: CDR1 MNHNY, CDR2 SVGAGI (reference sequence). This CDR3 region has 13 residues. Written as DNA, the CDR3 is TGTGCCAGCAGTTACGCTACTGGAAACACCATATATTTT. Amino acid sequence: CASSYATGNTIYF.

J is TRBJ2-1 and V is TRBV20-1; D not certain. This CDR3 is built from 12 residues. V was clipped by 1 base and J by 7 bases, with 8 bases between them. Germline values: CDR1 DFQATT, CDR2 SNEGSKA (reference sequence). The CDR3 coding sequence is TGCAGTGCTAGAGTGAGAGATAATGAGCAGTTCTTC. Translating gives CSARVRDNEQFF.

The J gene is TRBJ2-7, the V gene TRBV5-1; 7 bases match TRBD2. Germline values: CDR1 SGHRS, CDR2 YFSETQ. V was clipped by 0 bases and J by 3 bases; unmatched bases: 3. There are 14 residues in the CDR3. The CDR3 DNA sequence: TGCGCCAGCAGCTTGGGTAGCGGGTACTACGAGCAGTACTTC. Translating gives CASSLGSGYYEQYF.

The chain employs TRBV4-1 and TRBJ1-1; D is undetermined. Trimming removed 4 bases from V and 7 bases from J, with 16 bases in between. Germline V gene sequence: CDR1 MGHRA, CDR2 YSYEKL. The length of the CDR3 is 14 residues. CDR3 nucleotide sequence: TGCGCCAGCAGCCCAATCATCGCGACCGGTGAAGCTTTCTTT. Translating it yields CASSPIIATGEAFF.